This T cell receptor beta chain derives from a study of blood T cell repertoires in COVID-19. Study in general: Sites in the United States, Italy and Spain provided acute and convalescent COVID-19 samples.

Here immunoSEQ multiplex PCR was the method, and the copy in TCRdb shows in-frame clones only, minus some. The profile shows a few hundred thousand clones, about 91% of them singletons. One Seattle source followed patients from active infection through their disease course. Germline-derived CDR1 and CDR2 are LNHDA and SQIVND (reference sequence). This CDR3 comprises 14 residues. V dropped 6 bases and J dropped 8; count of bases not matched to a gene: 8. This sequence was found in a person in their late teens or twenties with COVID-19, enrolled during active disease. V usage is TRBV19 and J usage is TRBJ2-1; TRBD2 agrees at 9 bases. Specimen: peripheral blood. CDR3 sequence (DNA): TGTGCCAGTAGCCCCGGGACTAGCAACTATGAGCAGTTCTTC. It codes for CASSPGTSNYEQFF.